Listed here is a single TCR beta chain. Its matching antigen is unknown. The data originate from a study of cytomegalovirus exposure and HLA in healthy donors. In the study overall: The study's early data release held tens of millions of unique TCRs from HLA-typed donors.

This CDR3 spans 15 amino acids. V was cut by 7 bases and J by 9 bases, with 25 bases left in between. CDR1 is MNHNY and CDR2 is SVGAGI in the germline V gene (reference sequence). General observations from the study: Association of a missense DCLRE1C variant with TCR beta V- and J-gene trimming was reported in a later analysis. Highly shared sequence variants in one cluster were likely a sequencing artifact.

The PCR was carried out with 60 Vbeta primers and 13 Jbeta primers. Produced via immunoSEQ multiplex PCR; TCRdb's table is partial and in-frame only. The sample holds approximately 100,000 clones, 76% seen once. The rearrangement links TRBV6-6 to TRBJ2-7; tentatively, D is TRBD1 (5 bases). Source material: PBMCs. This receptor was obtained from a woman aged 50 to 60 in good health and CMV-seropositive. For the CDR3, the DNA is TGTGCCAGCACCCCAGGTTCACCCTTCCAGGGCGGGCAGTACTTC. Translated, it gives CASTPGSPFQGGQYF.